The rows below give T cell receptor beta chains drawn from one sample of a study of blood T cell repertoires in COVID-19. Assay used: immunoSEQ multiplex PCR; TCRdb lists only in-frame clones, some missing. The data hold approximately 230,000 clones, with 82% observed a single time. Sequences were obtained from peripheral blood. The source of these receptors is a woman of 80 years or more with active or convalescent COVID-19. Both conserved end residues are part of each CDR3. The D gene is left open where the match is weak. A clone size is listed for some rows: how often the clone was seen (once, few, many), or a class if it is expanded.

J gene: TRBJ2-6
D gene: NA
V gene: TRBV6-4
clone size: NA
CDR3 protein: CASSVGAGANVLTF
CDR3 DNA: TGTGCCAGCAGTGTAGGGGCTGGGGCCAACGTCCTGACTTTC

J gene: TRBJ2-7
D gene: TRBD2
V gene: TRBV5-6
clone size: NA
CDR3 protein: CASSLVRGGYEQYF
CDR3 DNA: TGTGCCAGCAGCTTGGTGCGCGGGGGTTACGAGCAGTACTTC

J gene: TRBJ2-3
D gene: TRBD1
V gene: TRBV18
clone size: NA
CDR3 protein: CASSPIGQGTDTQYF
CDR3 DNA: TGTGCCAGCTCCCCTATCGGACAGGGCACAGATACGCAGTATTTT

J gene: TRBJ1-2
D gene: NA
V gene: TRBV2
clone size: NA
CDR3 protein: CASSPDRNYGYTF
CDR3 DNA: TGTGCCAGCAGCCCCGACAGGAACTATGGCTACACCTTC

J gene: TRBJ2-7
D gene: TRBD2
V gene: TRBV19
clone size: NA
CDR3 protein: CASSMELAGAGEQYF
CDR3 DNA: TGTGCCAGTAGTATGGAACTAGCGGGAGCGGGCGAGCAGTACTTC

J gene: TRBJ2-3
D gene: TRBD1
V gene: TRBV2
clone size: few
CDR3 protein: CASSGTGFTDTQYF
CDR3 DNA: TGTGCCAGCTCCGGGACAGGGTTTACAGATACGCAGTATTTT

J gene: TRBJ2-1
D gene: TRBD1
V gene: TRBV4-1
clone size: NA
CDR3 protein: CASSQDWTGPGEQFF
CDR3 DNA: TGCGCCAGCAGCCAAGACTGGACAGGGCCCGGGGAGCAGTTCTTC

J gene: TRBJ2-2
D gene: NA
V gene: TRBV6-1
clone size: NA
CDR3 protein: CASSEPAGASGELFF
CDR3 DNA: TGTGCCAGCAGTGAACCCGCAGGTGCGTCCGGGGAGCTGTTTTTT

J gene: TRBJ1-1
D gene: NA
V gene: TRBV11-3
clone size: NA
CDR3 protein: CASSSDPGGTEAFF
CDR3 DNA: TGTGCCAGCAGCTCGGACCCGGGGGGCACTGAAGCTTTCTTT

J gene: TRBJ1-5
D gene: NA
V gene: TRBV28
clone size: NA
CDR3 protein: CASSLLNYQPQHF
CDR3 DNA: TGTGCCAGCAGTTTACTCAACTATCAGCCCCAGCATTTT

J gene: TRBJ2-5
D gene: NA
V gene: TRBV7-9
clone size: NA
CDR3 protein: CASSLPTKTSRETQYF
CDR3 DNA: TGTGCCAGCAGCTTACCTACAAAAACATCCAGGGAGACCCAGTACTTC

J gene: TRBJ2-1
D gene: TRBD1
V gene: TRBV7-7
clone size: NA
CDR3 protein: CASSSGTGSYNEQFF
CDR3 DNA: TGTGCTAGCAGCTCCGGGACAGGCTCCTACAATGAGCAGTTCTTC

J gene: TRBJ1-1
D gene: TRBD1
V gene: TRBV7-6
clone size: once
CDR3 protein: CASSLTTGMNTEAFF
CDR3 DNA: TGTGCCAGCAGCCTCACGACAGGGATGAACACTGAAGCTTTCTTT

J gene: TRBJ2-3
D gene: TRBD2
V gene: TRBV28
clone size: NA
CDR3 protein: CASSRARTSGTTDTQYF
CDR3 DNA: TGTGCCAGCAGTCGAGCTCGGACTAGCGGGACCACAGATACGCAGTATTTT

J gene: TRBJ2-7
D gene: NA
V gene: TRBV10-2
clone size: NA
CDR3 protein: CASSERLQKQYF
CDR3 DNA: TGCGCCAGCAGTGAACGTTTGCAGAAGCAGTACTTC

J gene: TRBJ2-7
D gene: TRBD2
V gene: TRBV6-2/TRBV6-3
clone size: NA
CDR3 protein: CASSYSGSGRARDEQYF
CDR3 DNA: TGTGCCAGCAGTTACTCTGGTAGCGGGAGGGCCCGGGACGAGCAGTACTTC

J gene: TRBJ1-5
D gene: NA
V gene: TRBV3-1/TRBV3-2
clone size: NA
CDR3 protein: CASSQYRGSPQHF
CDR3 DNA: TGTGCCAGCAGCCAATACCGGGGTTCGCCCCAGCATTTT

J gene: TRBJ1-5
D gene: NA
V gene: TRBV24-1
clone size: NA
CDR3 protein: CATSGGVGNQPQHF
CDR3 DNA: TGTGCCACCAGTGGCGGAGTCGGCAATCAGCCCCAGCATTTT

J gene: TRBJ2-1
D gene: TRBD2
V gene: TRBV6-5
clone size: NA
CDR3 protein: CASSRLAGGRNEQFF
CDR3 DNA: TGTGCCAGCAGTCGCCTAGCGGGGGGGAGGAATGAGCAGTTCTTC

J gene: TRBJ1-2
D gene: TRBD1
V gene: TRBV9
clone size: NA
CDR3 protein: CASSVEHGTGGYTF
CDR3 DNA: TGTGCCAGCAGCGTAGAACACGGGACAGGAGGCTACACCTTC

J gene: TRBJ2-5
D gene: NA
V gene: TRBV14
clone size: NA
CDR3 protein: CASSQDFRSPVETQYF
CDR3 DNA: TGTGCCAGCAGCCAAGATTTCCGATCGCCAGTCGAGACCCAGTACTTC

J gene: TRBJ2-1
D gene: NA
V gene: TRBV19
clone size: NA
CDR3 protein: CASSTTGNEQFF
CDR3 DNA: TGTGCCAGTAGTACAACAGGGAATGAGCAGTTCTTC

J gene: TRBJ2-7
D gene: NA
V gene: TRBV29-1
clone size: NA
CDR3 protein: CSVLIGGVEQYF
CDR3 DNA: TGCAGCGTTTTAATAGGTGGAGTGGAGCAGTACTTC

J gene: TRBJ1-4
D gene: NA
V gene: TRBV28
clone size: NA
CDR3 protein: CASSPPSFNEKLFF
CDR3 DNA: TGTGCCAGCAGCCCCCCCTCCTTTAATGAAAAACTGTTTTTT

J gene: TRBJ2-2
D gene: NA
V gene: TRBV28
clone size: NA
CDR3 protein: CASSLSSPLQGLFF
CDR3 DNA: TGTGCCAGCAGTCTCTCTTCCCCCTTACAGGGACTGTTTTTT

J gene: TRBJ1-5
D gene: NA
V gene: TRBV2
clone size: NA
CDR3 protein: CASSGHAQPQHF
CDR3 DNA: TGTGCCAGCAGCGGACACGCTCAGCCCCAGCATTTT

J gene: TRBJ1-1
D gene: NA
V gene: TRBV9
clone size: NA
CDR3 protein: CASTPQGGFMNTEAFF
CDR3 DNA: TGTGCCAGCACCCCGCAAGGCGGATTTATGAACACTGAAGCTTTCTTT

J gene: TRBJ1-4
D gene: TRBD1
V gene: TRBV19
clone size: NA
CDR3 protein: CASRPRGQLGTNEKLFF
CDR3 DNA: TGTGCCAGTAGGCCCAGGGGGCAGCTCGGAACTAATGAAAAACTGTTTTTT

J gene: TRBJ1-1
D gene: TRBD1
V gene: TRBV6-5
clone size: NA
CDR3 protein: CASRDGQGLNTEAFF
CDR3 DNA: TGTGCCAGCAGAGACGGACAGGGCCTGAACACTGAAGCTTTCTTT

J gene: TRBJ1-2
D gene: NA
V gene: TRBV28
clone size: NA
CDR3 protein: CASSLPQGMEYGYTF
CDR3 DNA: TGTGCCAGCAGCTTACCCCAGGGTATGGAATATGGCTACACCTTC

J gene: TRBJ2-3
D gene: TRBD1
V gene: TRBV5-1
clone size: NA
CDR3 protein: CASSLGDRGTDTQYF
CDR3 DNA: TGCGCCAGCAGCTTGGGGGACAGGGGCACAGATACGCAGTATTTT

J gene: TRBJ2-7
D gene: NA
V gene: TRBV3-1/TRBV3-2
clone size: few
CDR3 protein: CASSPSWGVGEQYF
CDR3 DNA: TGTGCCAGCAGCCCATCCTGGGGAGTAGGCGAGCAGTACTTC

J gene: TRBJ1-1
D gene: NA
V gene: TRBV27
clone size: few
CDR3 protein: CASRSEGRFTEAFF
CDR3 DNA: TGTGCCAGCAGATCGGAGGGTAGATTTACTGAAGCTTTCTTT

J gene: TRBJ2-5
D gene: TRBD2
V gene: TRBV5-1
clone size: NA
CDR3 protein: CASSWTTSGRQETQYF
CDR3 DNA: TGCGCCAGCAGTTGGACGACTAGCGGGAGACAAGAGACCCAGTACTTC

J gene: TRBJ2-2
D gene: TRBD1
V gene: TRBV6-2/TRBV6-3
clone size: NA
CDR3 protein: CASSHRGESGELFF
CDR3 DNA: TGTGCCAGCAGTCACAGGGGGGAGAGCGGGGAGCTGTTTTTT

J gene: TRBJ2-3
D gene: NA
V gene: TRBV10-2
clone size: once
CDR3 protein: CASSEGTRISTDTQYF
CDR3 DNA: TGCGCCAGCAGTGAGGGGACTCGGATTTCCACAGATACGCAGTATTTT

J gene: TRBJ1-3
D gene: TRBD1
V gene: TRBV27
clone size: NA
CDR3 protein: CASSQQGGFGNTIYF
CDR3 DNA: TGTGCCAGCAGCCAACAAGGGGGCTTTGGAAACACCATATATTTT

J gene: TRBJ1-5
D gene: NA
V gene: TRBV6-5
clone size: NA
CDR3 protein: CASSYSRVSNQPQHF
CDR3 DNA: TGTGCCAGCAGTTACTCACGGGTTAGCAATCAGCCCCAGCATTTT

J gene: TRBJ2-1
D gene: TRBD2
V gene: TRBV20-1
clone size: NA
CDR3 protein: CSASRPSGGNYNEQFF
CDR3 DNA: TGCAGTGCTAGTCGGCCTAGCGGGGGGAATTACAATGAGCAGTTCTTC

J gene: TRBJ2-7
D gene: TRBD1
V gene: TRBV5-1
clone size: NA
CDR3 protein: CASSLNSGGMVLYEQYF
CDR3 DNA: TGCGCCAGCAGCTTAAACTCAGGGGGCATGGTGTTGTACGAGCAGTACTTC

J gene: TRBJ1-2
D gene: NA
V gene: TRBV12-3/TRBV12-4
clone size: NA
CDR3 protein: CASSQYRDHGYTF
CDR3 DNA: TGTGCCAGCAGCCAGTACAGGGATCATGGCTACACCTTC

J gene: TRBJ1-2
D gene: NA
V gene: TRBV19
clone size: NA
CDR3 protein: CASSPRGLSYGYTF
CDR3 DNA: TGTGCCAGTAGTCCCAGGGGCTTGAGCTATGGCTACACCTTC

J gene: TRBJ2-3
D gene: NA
V gene: TRBV19
clone size: once
CDR3 protein: CASDDRGGRHHSSTDTQYF
CDR3 DNA: TGTGCCAGCGACGACCGCGGGGGCCGTCACCATTCTAGCACAGATACGCAGTATTTT

J gene: TRBJ2-4
D gene: NA
V gene: TRBV5-6
clone size: NA
CDR3 protein: CASSLVRAKNIQYF
CDR3 DNA: TGTGCCAGCAGCTTGGTCAGAGCCAAAAACATTCAGTACTTC

J gene: TRBJ2-1
D gene: NA
V gene: TRBV7-6
clone size: NA
CDR3 protein: CASSLSVFMGHKDEQFF
CDR3 DNA: TGTGCCAGCAGCCTTAGTGTATTCATGGGACATAAGGATGAGCAGTTCTTC

J gene: TRBJ1-6
D gene: TRBD1
V gene: TRBV19
clone size: NA
CDR3 protein: CASSIKATGDSPLHF
CDR3 DNA: TGTGCCAGTAGTATAAAGGCTACAGGGGATTCACCCCTCCACTTT